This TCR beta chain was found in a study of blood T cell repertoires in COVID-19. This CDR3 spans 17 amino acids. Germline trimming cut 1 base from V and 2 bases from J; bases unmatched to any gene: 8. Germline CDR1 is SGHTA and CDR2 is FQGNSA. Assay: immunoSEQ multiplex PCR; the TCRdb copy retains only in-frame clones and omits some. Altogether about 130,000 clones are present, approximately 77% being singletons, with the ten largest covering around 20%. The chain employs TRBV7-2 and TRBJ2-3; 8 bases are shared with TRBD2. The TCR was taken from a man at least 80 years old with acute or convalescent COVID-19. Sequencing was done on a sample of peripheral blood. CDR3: CASSLVAGGDYTDTQYF. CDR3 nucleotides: TGTGCCAGCAGCTTAGTAGCCGGGGGGGACTACACAGATACGCAGTATTTT.